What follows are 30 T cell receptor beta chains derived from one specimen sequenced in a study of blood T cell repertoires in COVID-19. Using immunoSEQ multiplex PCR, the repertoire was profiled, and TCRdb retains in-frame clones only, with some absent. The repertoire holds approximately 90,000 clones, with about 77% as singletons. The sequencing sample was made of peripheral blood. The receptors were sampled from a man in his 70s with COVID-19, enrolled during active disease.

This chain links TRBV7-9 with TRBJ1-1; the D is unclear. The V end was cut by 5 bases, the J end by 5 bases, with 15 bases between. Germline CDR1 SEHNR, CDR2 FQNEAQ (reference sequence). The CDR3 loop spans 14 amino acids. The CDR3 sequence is CASSPDWVGTEAFF. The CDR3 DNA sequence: TGTGCCAGCAGCCCGGACTGGGTCGGTACTGAAGCTTTCTTT.

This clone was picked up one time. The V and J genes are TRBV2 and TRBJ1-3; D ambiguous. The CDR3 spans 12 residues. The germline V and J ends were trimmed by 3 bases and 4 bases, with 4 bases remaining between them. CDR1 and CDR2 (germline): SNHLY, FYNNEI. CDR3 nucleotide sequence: TGTGCCAGCAGTGACAGGGGAAACACCATATATTTT. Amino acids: CASSDRGNTIYF.

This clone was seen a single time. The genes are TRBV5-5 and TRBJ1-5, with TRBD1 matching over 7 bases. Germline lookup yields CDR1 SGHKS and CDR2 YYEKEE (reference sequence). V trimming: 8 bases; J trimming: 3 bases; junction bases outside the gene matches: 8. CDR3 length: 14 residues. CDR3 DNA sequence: TGTGCCAGTCAGGAGGGGGCCCCCAATCAGCCCCAGCATTTT. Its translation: CASQEGAPNQPQHF. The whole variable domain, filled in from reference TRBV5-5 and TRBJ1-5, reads DAGVTQSPTHLIKTRGQQVTLRCSPISGHKSVSWYQQVLGQGPQFIFQYYEKEERGRGNFPDRFSARQFPNYSSELNVNALLLGDSALYLCASQEGAPNQPQHFGDGTRLSIL.

CDR3 coding DNA: TGTGCCAGCAGCCAAATGGAGGGATTAAAGGGCTACACCTTC. Protein: CASSQMEGLKGYTF. V usage is TRBV3-1 (or the pseudogene TRBV3-2) and J usage is TRBJ1-2; no clear D. This CDR3 region has 14 residues. Per germline, CDR1 LGHDT and CDR2 YNNKEL (reference sequence). V was cut by 2 bases and J by 8 bases, with 15 bases left in between.

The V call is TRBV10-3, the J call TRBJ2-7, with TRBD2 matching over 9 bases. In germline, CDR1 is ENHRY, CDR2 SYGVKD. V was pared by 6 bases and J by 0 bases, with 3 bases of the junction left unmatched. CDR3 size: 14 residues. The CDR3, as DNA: TGTGCCATCAGCCGACTAGCGGCCTCCTACGAGCAGTACTTC. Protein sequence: CAISRLAASYEQYF.

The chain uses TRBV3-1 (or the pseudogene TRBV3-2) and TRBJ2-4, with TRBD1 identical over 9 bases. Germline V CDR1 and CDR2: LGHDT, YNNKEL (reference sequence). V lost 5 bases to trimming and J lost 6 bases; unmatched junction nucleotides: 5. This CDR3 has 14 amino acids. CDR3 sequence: CASSFLDRGNIQYF. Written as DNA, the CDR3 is TGTGCCAGCAGCTTTTTGGACAGGGGAAACATTCAGTACTTC.

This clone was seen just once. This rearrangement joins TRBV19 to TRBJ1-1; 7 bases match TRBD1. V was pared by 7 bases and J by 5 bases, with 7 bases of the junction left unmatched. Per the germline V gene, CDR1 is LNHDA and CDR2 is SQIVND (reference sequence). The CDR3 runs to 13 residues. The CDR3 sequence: CASKRGLWTEAFF. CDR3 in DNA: TGTGCCAGTAAGAGGGGGCTGTGGACTGAAGCTTTCTTT.

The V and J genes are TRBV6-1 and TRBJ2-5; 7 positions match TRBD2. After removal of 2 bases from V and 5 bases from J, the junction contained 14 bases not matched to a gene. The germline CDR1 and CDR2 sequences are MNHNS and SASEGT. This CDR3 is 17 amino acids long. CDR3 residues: CASSEPGEGGYVETQYF. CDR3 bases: TGTGCCAGCAGTGAACCGGGGGAGGGAGGGTATGTTGAGACCCAGTACTTC.

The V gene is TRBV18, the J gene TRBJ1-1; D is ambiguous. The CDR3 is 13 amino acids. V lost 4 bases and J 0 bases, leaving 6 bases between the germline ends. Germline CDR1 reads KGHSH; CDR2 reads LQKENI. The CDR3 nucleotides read TGTGCCAGCTCACAACAGATGAACACTGAAGCTTTCTTT. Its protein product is CASSQQMNTEAFF.

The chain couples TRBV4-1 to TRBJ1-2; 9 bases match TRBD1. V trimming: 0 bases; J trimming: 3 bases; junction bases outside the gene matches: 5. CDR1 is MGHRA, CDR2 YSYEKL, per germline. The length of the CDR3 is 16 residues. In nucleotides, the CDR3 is TGCGCCAGCAGCCAAGATGGGACAGGGTTTGACTATGGCTACACCTTC. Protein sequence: CASSQDGTGFDYGYTF.

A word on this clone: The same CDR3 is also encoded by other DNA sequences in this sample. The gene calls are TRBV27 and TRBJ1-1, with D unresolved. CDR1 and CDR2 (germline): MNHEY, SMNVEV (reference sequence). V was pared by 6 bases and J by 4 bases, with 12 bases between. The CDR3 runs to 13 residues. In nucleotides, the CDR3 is TGTGCCAGCAGCCCTTTACGGGGCACTGAAGCTTTCTTT. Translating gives CASSPLRGTEAFF.

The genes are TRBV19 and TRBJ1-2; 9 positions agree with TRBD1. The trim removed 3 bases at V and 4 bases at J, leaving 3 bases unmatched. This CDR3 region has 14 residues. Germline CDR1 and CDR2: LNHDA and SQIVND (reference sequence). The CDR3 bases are TGTGCCAGTAGTATGACAGGGGGAGTCTATGGCTACACCTTC. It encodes CASSMTGGVYGYTF.

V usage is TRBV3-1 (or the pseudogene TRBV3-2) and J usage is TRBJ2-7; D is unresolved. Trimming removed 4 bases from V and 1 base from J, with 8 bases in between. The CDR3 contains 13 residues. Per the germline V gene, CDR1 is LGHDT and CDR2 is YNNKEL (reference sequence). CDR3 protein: CASSPLRSYEQYF. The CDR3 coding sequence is TGTGCCAGCAGCCCCCTGCGATCCTACGAGCAGTACTTC.

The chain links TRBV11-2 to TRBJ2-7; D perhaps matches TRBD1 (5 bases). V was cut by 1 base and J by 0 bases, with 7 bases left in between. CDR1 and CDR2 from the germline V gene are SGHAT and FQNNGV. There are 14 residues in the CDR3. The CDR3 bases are TGTGCCAGCAGCTTAGCAGGGTTCTCCTACGAGCAGTACTTC. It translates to CASSLAGFSYEQYF.

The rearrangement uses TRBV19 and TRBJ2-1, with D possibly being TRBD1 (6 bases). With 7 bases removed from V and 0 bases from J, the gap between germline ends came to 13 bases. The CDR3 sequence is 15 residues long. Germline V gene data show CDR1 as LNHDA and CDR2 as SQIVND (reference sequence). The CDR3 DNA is TGTGCCAGTAAACCCGGGACAACCTCCTACAATGAGCAGTTCTTC. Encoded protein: CASKPGTTSYNEQFF. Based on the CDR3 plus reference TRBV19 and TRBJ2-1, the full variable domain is DGGITQSPKYLFRKEGQNVTLSCEQNLNHDAMYWYRQDPGQGLRLIYYSQIVNDFQKGDIAEGYSVSREKKESFPLTVTSAQKNPTAFYLCASKPGTTSYNEQFFGPGTRLTVL.

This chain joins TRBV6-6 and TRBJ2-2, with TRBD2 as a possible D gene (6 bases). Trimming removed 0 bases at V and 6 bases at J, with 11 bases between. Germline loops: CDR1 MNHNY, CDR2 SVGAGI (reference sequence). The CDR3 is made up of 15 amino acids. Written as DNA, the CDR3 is TGTGCCAGCAGTTACTCGACTAGTCCCCCCGGGGAGCTGTTTTTT. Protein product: CASSYSTSPPGELFF.

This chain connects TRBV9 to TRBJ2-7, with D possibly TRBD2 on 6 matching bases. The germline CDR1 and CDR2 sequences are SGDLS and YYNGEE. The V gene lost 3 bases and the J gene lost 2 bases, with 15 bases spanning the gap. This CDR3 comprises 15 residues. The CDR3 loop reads CASSGEDAAAYEQYF. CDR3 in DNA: TGTGCCAGCAGCGGGGAGGACGCCGCCGCCTACGAGCAGTACTTC.

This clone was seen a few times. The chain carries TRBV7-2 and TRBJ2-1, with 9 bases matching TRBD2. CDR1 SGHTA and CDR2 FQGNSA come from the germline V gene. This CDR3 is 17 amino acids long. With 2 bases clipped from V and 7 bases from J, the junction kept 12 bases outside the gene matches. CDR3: CASSLRARASGVNEQFF. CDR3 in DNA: TGTGCCAGCAGCTTACGAGCCAGGGCTAGCGGGGTTAATGAGCAGTTCTTC.

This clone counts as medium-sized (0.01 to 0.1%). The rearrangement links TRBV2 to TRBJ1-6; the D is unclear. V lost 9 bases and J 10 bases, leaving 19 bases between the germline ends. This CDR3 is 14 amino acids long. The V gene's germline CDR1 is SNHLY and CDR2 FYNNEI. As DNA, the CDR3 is TGTGCCAGAGCTGTTGGTGGGGAGGGCTCACCCCTCCACTTT. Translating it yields CARAVGGEGSPLHF.

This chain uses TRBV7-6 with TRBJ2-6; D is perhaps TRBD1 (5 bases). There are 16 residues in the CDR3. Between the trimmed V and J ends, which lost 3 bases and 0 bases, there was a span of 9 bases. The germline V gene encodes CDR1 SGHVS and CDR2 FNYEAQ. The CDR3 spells CASSLTAGSGANVLTF. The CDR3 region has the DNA TGTGCCAGCAGCTTGACAGCCGGCTCTGGGGCCAACGTCCTGACTTTC.

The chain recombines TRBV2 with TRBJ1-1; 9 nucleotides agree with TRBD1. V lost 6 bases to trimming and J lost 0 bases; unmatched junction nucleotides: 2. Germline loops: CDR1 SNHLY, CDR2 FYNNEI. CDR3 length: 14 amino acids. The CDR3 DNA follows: TGTGCCAGCAGGGGGACAGGGATGAACACTGAAGCTTTCTTT. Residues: CASRGTGMNTEAFF. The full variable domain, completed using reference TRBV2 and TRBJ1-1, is EPEVTQTPSHQVTQMGQEVILRCVPISNHLYFYWYRQILGQKVEFLVSFYNNEISEKSEIFDDQFSVERPDGSNFTLKIRSTKLEDSAMYFCASRGTGMNTEAFFGQGTRLTVV.

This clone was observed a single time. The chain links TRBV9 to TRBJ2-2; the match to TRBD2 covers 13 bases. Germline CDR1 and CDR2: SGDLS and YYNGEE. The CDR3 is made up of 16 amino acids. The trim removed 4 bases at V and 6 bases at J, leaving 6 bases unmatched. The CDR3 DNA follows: TGTGCCAGCAGCTCCCGGACTAGCGGGGGACCCGGGGAGCTGTTTTTT. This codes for CASSSRTSGGPGELFF.

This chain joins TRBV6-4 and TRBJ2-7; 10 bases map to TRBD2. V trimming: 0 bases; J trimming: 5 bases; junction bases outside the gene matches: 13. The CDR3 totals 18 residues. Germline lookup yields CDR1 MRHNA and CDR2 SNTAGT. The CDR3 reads CASSDSGLAEPEDHEQYF. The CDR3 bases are TGTGCCAGCAGTGACTCAGGACTAGCGGAACCCGAGGACCACGAGCAGTACTTC.

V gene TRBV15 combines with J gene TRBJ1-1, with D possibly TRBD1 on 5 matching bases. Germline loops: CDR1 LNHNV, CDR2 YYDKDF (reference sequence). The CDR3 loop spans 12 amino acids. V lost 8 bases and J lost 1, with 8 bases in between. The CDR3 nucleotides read TGTGCCACCCGGAGGGGGAACACTGAAGCTTTCTTT. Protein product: CATRRGNTEAFF. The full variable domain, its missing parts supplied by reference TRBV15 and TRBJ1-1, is DAMVIQNPRYQVTQFGKPVTLSCSQTLNHNVMYWYQQKSSQAPKLLFHYYDKDFNNEADTPDNFQSRRPNTSFCFLDIRSPGLGDTAMYLCATRRGNTEAFFGQGTRLTVV.

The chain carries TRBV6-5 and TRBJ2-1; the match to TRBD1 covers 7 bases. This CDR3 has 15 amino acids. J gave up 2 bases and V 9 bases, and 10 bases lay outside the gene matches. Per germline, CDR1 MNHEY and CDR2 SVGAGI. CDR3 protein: CASMDRKKTYNEQFF. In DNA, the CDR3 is TGTGCCAGTATGGACAGGAAAAAGACCTACAATGAGCAGTTCTTC.

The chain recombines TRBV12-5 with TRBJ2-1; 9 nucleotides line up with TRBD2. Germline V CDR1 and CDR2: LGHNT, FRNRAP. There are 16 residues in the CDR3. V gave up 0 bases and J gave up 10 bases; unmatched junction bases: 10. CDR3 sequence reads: CASGLVQAGGTGEQFF. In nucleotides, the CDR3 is TGTGCTAGTGGTTTGGTACAAGCGGGGGGTACCGGCGAGCAGTTCTTC.

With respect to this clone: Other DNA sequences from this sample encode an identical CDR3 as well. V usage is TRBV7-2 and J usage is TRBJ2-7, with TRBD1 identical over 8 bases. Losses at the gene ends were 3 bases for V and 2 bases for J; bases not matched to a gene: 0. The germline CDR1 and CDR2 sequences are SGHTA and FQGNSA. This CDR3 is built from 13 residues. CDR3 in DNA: TGTGCCAGCAGCTTGGACAGGGCCTACGAGCAGTACTTC. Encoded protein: CASSLDRAYEQYF.

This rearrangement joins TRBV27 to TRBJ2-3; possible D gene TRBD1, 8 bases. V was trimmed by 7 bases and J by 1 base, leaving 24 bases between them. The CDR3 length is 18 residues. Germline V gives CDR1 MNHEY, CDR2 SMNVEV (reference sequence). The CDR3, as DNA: TGTGCCAGCACTCAGAAAGGGACAGGTCGGGGGGGCACAGATACGCAGTATTTT. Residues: CASTQKGTGRGGTDTQYF.

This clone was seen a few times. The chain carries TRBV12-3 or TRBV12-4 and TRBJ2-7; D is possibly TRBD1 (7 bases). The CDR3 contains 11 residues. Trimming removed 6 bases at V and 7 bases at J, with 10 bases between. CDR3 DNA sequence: TGTGCCAGCAGCGCAGGGGGGGAGCAGTACTTC. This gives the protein CASSAGGEQYF.

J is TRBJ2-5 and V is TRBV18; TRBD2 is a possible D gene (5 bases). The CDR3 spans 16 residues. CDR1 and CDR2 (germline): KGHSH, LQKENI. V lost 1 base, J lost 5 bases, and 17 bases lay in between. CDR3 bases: TGTGCCAGCTCACCACGGGTCTCAGGAGGCGCTGAGACCCAGTACTTC. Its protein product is CASSPRVSGGAETQYF.